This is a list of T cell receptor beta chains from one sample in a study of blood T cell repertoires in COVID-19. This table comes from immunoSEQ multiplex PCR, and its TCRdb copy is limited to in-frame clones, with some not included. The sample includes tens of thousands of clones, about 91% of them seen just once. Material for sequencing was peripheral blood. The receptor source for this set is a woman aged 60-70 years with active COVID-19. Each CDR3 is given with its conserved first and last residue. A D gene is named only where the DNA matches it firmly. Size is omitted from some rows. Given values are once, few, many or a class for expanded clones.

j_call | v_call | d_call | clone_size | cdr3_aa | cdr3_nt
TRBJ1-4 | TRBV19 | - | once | CASSTGQGSRKLFF | TGTGCCAGTAGTACGGGGCAGGGGAGCAGGAAACTGTTTTTT
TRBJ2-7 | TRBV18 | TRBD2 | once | CASSPGLAGTYEQYF | TGTGCCAGCTCACCTGGACTAGCGGGGACCTACGAGCAGTACTTC
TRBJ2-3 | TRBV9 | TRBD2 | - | CASSLGLAGLSSTDTQYF | TGTGCCAGCAGCCTAGGACTAGCGGGTCTCTCTAGCACAGATACGCAGTATTTT
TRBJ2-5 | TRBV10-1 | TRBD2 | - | CASSESRLAGTQETQYF | TGCGCCAGCAGTGAGTCAAGACTAGCGGGGACCCAAGAGACCCAGTACTTC
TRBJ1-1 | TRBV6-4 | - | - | CASSASPGARFAEAFF | TGTGCCAGCAGCGCGTCGCCAGGGGCTCGATTCGCTGAAGCTTTCTTT
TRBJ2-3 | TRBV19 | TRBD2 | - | CASRWTSGNPDTQYF | TGTGCCAGTAGATGGACTAGCGGGAACCCAGATACGCAGTATTTT
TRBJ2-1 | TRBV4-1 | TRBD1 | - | CASSPSSGQGNNEQFF | TGCGCCAGCAGTCCTTCTTCGGGACAGGGGAACAATGAGCAGTTCTTC
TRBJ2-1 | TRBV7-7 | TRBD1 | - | CASSADRDSRQFF | TGTGCCAGCAGCGCCGATAGGGACAGTCGGCAGTTCTTC
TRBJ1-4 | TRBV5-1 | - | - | CASSLEQGGEKLFF | TGCGCCAGCAGCTTGGAACAGGGAGGGGAAAAACTGTTTTTT
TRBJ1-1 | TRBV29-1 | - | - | CSVASGVFTEAFF | TGCAGCGTTGCCTCGGGGGTTTTCACTGAAGCTTTCTTT
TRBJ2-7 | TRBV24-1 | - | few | CATSDSGGSAIYEQYF | TGTGCCACCAGTGATTCGGGGGGCAGTGCGATCTACGAGCAGTACTTC
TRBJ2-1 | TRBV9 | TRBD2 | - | CASSSLAGAYNEQFF | TGTGCCAGCAGCTCATTAGCGGGTGCCTACAATGAGCAGTTCTTC
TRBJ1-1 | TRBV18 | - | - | CASSPLQRAGTEAFF | TGTGCCAGCTCACCCCTTCAGAGAGCGGGCACTGAAGCTTTCTTT
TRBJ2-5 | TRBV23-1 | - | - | CASTHSSGTLNDQETQYF | TGCGCCAGCACCCACTCGTCAGGAACCCTTAACGACCAAGAGACCCAGTACTTC
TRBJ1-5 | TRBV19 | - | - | CASSPQLAYSNQPQHF | TGTGCCAGTAGTCCACAGCTCGCTTATAGCAATCAGCCCCAGCATTTT
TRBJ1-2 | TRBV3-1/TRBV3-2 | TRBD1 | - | CASSQGQGGRYGYTF | TGTGCCAGCAGCCAAGGACAGGGGGGAAGGTATGGCTACACCTTC
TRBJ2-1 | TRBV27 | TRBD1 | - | CASTFRTGRSSYNEQFF | TGTGCCAGCACCTTCAGGACAGGGCGCAGCTCCTACAATGAGCAGTTCTTC
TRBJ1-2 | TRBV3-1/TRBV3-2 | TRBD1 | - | CASSQGTGDYGYTF | TGTGCCAGCAGCCAAGGGACAGGGGACTATGGCTACACCTTC
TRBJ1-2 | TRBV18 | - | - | CASSPQGGNYGYTF | TGTGCCAGCTCACCACAGGGAGGAAACTATGGCTACACCTTC
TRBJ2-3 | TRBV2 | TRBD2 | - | CASSPRLAGASGTDTQYF | TGTGCCAGCAGTCCAAGACTAGCGGGAGCCTCAGGGACAGATACGCAGTATTTT
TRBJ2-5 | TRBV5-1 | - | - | CASSLTGLQETQYF | TGCGCCAGCAGCTTGACAGGGTTACAAGAGACCCAGTACTTC
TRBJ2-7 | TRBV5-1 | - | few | CASRSKPHEQYF | TGCGCCAGCAGATCCAAGCCGCACGAGCAGTACTTC
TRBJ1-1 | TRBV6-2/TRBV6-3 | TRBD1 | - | CASSYSRQGRWNTEAFF | TGTGCCAGCAGTTACTCGAGACAGGGAAGGTGGAACACTGAAGCTTTCTTT
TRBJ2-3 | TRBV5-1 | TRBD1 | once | CASSFRTGGSDTQYF | TGCGCCAGCAGCTTTCGAACAGGGGGCTCAGATACGCAGTATTTT
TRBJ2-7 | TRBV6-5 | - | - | CAGRKWDNSYEQYF | TGTGCCGGCAGAAAGTGGGACAACTCCTACGAGCAGTACTTC
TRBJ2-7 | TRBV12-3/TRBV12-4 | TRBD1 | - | CASRYGQGYEQYF | TGTGCCAGCAGGTATGGACAGGGCTACGAGCAGTACTTC
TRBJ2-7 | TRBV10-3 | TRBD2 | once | CAIRGRESSYEQYF | TGTGCCATCAGGGGGAGGGAGAGCTCCTACGAGCAGTACTTC
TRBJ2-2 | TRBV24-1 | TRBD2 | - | CATSDSRIAGGPGELFF | TGTGCCACCAGTGATTCCCGGATAGCGGGAGGTCCCGGGGAGCTGTTTTTT
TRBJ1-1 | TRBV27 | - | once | CASSTTVGTEAFF | TGTGCCAGCAGTACCACAGTTGGGACTGAAGCTTTCTTT
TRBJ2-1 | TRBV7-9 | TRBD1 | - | CASSPRGQGDKTEQFF | TGTGCCAGCAGCCCCCGGGGACAGGGGGATAAGACAGAGCAGTTCTTC
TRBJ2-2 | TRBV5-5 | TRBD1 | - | CASSSDRGVTGELFF | TGTGCCAGCAGCTCGGACAGGGGGGTAACCGGGGAGCTGTTTTTT
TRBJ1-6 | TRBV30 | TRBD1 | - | CAWSVAGTGPSPLHF | TGTGCCTGGAGTGTTGCGGGGACAGGGCCTTCACCCCTCCACTTT
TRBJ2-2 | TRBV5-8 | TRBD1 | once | CASSTGQAAGELFF | TGTGCCAGCAGCACTGGACAGGCCGCCGGGGAGCTGTTTTTT
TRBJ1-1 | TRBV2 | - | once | CASSEARAGAANTEAFF | TGTGCCAGCAGTGAAGCGCGGGCAGGGGCAGCGAACACTGAAGCTTTCTTT
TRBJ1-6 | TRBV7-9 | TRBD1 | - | CASSSQTGGSYNSPLHF | TGTGCCAGCAGCTCCCAAACAGGGGGTTCCTATAATTCACCCCTCCACTTT
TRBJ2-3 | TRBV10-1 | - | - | CASSDRSTDTQYF | TGCGCCAGCAGTGACAGGAGCACAGATACGCAGTATTTT
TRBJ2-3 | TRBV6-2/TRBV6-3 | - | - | CASSRTAVGAGTQYF | TGTGCCAGCAGTCGGACTGCCGTGGGCGCCGGTACGCAGTATTTT
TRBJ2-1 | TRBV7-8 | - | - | CASSSARRRPGGNEQFF | TGTGCCAGCAGCTCCGCGAGGAGGAGGCCCGGGGGCAATGAGCAGTTCTTC
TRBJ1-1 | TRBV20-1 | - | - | CSASATSPALSEAFF | TGCAGTGCTAGTGCAACTAGCCCTGCTCTGAGTGAAGCTTTCTTT
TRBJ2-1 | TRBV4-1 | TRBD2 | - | CASSLAGEGNEQFF | TGCGCCAGCAGCCTGGCGGGAGAGGGAAATGAGCAGTTCTTC
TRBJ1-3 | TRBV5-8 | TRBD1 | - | CASSFRTGSGNTIYF | TGTGCCAGCAGCTTCCGGACAGGCTCTGGAAACACCATATATTTT
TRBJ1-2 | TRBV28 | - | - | CASSFEGAGGYTF | TGTGCCAGCAGTTTTGAGGGCGCGGGTGGCTACACCTTC
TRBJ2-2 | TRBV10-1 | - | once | CASITSGELFF | TGCGCCAGCATTACTAGCGGGGAGCTGTTTTTT
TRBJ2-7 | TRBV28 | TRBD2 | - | CASKLVAGEGPYEQYF | TGTGCCAGCAAACTAGTGGCGGGGGAGGGCCCCTACGAGCAGTACTTC
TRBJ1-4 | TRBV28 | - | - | CASSFSLVGEKLFF | TGTGCCAGCAGTTTCTCGTTGGTCGGTGAAAAACTGTTTTTT